A single sample gave rise to the 17 T cell receptor beta chains below, sequenced in a study of blood T cell repertoires in COVID-19. Profiled with immunoSEQ multiplex PCR; TCRdb holds only in-frame clones, not every one. The table has about 480,000 clones, 80% to 90% seen once; the top ten hold roughly 0.92%. The sequencing input was peripheral blood. Receptor source: a young man with COVID-19, enrolled during active disease.

The V and J genes are TRBV6-6 and TRBJ2-3, with D possibly matching TRBD2 (6 bases). The germline gives CDR1 MNHNY, CDR2 SVGAGI (reference sequence). Trimming took 7 bases from V and 2 from J, leaving 13 bases between them. This CDR3 is built from 14 residues. The CDR3 DNA reads as TGTGCCAGCACGGACTACGGGAACACAGATACGCAGTATTTT. Protein product: CASTDYGNTDTQYF.

The rearrangement joins TRBV7-9 to TRBJ2-3, with TRBD2 matching 12 bases. After removal of 6 bases from V and 7 bases from J, the junction contained 8 bases not matched to a gene. CDR3 length: 15 residues. Germline V gene lookup returns CDR1 SEHNR and CDR2 FQNEAQ (reference sequence). CDR3 sequence (DNA): TGTGCCAGCAGTCGTCTAGCGGGAGGGCCAAATACGCAGTATTTT. It yields the protein CASSRLAGGPNTQYF.

The chain joins TRBV27 to TRBJ1-2; the D is unclear. The V end was cut by 2 bases, the J end by 1 base, with 5 bases between. CDR3 length: 13 residues. CDR1 is MNHEY and CDR2 is SMNVEV in the germline V gene (reference sequence). The CDR3 sequence: CASSLRVNYGYTF. CDR3 DNA: TGTGCCAGCAGTTTACGAGTTAACTATGGCTACACCTTC.

This clone was seen more than once but under ten times. The chain couples TRBV6-6 to TRBJ1-5; 9 bases line up with TRBD1. J was trimmed by 6 bases and V by 2 bases; bases with no gene match: 8. Germline V CDR1 and CDR2: MNHNY, SVGAGI (reference sequence). The CDR3 loop spans 16 amino acids. The CDR3 coding sequence is TGTGCCAGCAGTTACATCAGGACAGGGGAGTTTCAGCCCCAGCATTTT. It specifies CASSYIRTGEFQPQHF.

The rearrangement uses TRBV13 and TRBJ1-1; D gene unclear. Germline lookup yields CDR1 PRHDT and CDR2 FYEKMQ (reference sequence). V was clipped by 2 bases and J by 3 bases, with 13 bases between them. CDR3 length equals 15 residues. The CDR3 loop is CASSLLRGGDTEAFF. In DNA, the CDR3 is TGTGCCAGCAGCTTATTACGGGGTGGAGACACTGAAGCTTTCTTT.

The chain combines TRBV2 with TRBJ2-3, with 10 nucleotides matching TRBD2. The CDR3 extends over 14 amino acids. In germline, CDR1 is SNHLY, CDR2 FYNNEI. Trimming at V came to 7 bases and at J to 6 bases, leaving 7 bases not matched to a gene. In nucleotides, the CDR3 is TGTGCCAGCACATCTAGCGGGGGAAGGGATACGCAGTATTTT. It translates to CASTSSGGRDTQYF.

The rearrangement links TRBV7-8 to TRBJ1-2, with a weak D call TRBD1 (6 bases). V was cut by 0 bases and J by 4 bases, with 12 bases left in between. The CDR3 sequence is 15 residues long. Germline V lookup: CDR1 SGHVS, CDR2 FQNEAQ. The CDR3 region is CASSLATGNFYGYTF. The CDR3 DNA reads TGTGCCAGCAGCTTAGCGACAGGAAACTTCTATGGCTACACCTTC.

The rearrangement joins TRBV27 to TRBJ1-6; D unclear. Between the trimmed V and J ends, which lost 5 bases and 11 bases, there was a span of 19 bases. There are 15 residues in the CDR3. Germline assignment: CDR1 MNHEY and CDR2 SMNVEV (reference sequence). The CDR3 sequence is CASSEVWGANPPLHF. Here the CDR3 DNA reads TGTGCCAGCAGTGAGGTATGGGGAGCCAACCCACCCCTCCACTTT.

The chain uses TRBV6-6 and TRBJ1-4; 7 nucleotides line up with TRBD1. The CDR3 totals 15 residues. CDR1 MNHNY and CDR2 SVGAGI come from the germline V gene (reference sequence). With V trimmed by 5 bases and J by 5 bases, 8 bases remained unmatched. The CDR3 loop is CASSIPTGRNEKLFF. In DNA form, the CDR3 reads TGTGCCAGCAGTATCCCGACAGGGAGAAATGAAAAACTGTTTTTT.

The chain couples TRBV5-4 to TRBJ2-2; TRBD2 matches 10 bases. Unmatched junction bases numbered 6, after V lost 2 bases and J lost 8 bases. CDR1 SGHNT and CDR2 YYREEE come from the germline V gene (reference sequence). This CDR3 region has 15 residues. The CDR3 region has the DNA TGTGCCAGCAGCTTTACTAGCGGGACGGGGGGGGAGCTGTTTTTT. Residues: CASSFTSGTGGELFF.

V and J are TRBV10-3 and TRBJ2-7; D is possibly TRBD2 (6 bases). In germline, CDR1 is ENHRY, CDR2 SYGVKD. The V end was cut by 8 bases, the J end by 6 bases, with 20 bases between. This CDR3 spans 14 amino acids. CDR3 residues: CAIGAGQLAGEQYF. For the CDR3, the DNA is TGTGCCATCGGAGCCGGGCAACTAGCTGGCGAGCAGTACTTC.

The rearrangement uses TRBV7-6 and TRBJ2-3, with TRBD2 matching over 7 bases. The CDR3 runs 15 residues. V lost 2 bases, J lost 1 base, and 3 bases stayed unmatched. Germline CDR1 SGHVS, CDR2 FNYEAQ. The CDR3 DNA is TGTGCCAGCAGCTTAAGACTAGCTGGCACAGATACGCAGTATTTT. It codes for CASSLRLAGTDTQYF. The full variable domain, completed using reference TRBV7-6 and TRBJ2-3, is GAGVSQSPRYKVTKRGQDVALRCDPISGHVSLYWYRQALGQGPEFLTYFNYEAQQDKSGLPNDRFSAERPEGSISTLTIQRTEQRDSAMYRCASSLRLAGTDTQYFGPGTRLTVL.

The chain has TRBV19 and TRBJ2-3; a possible D gene is TRBD1 (5 bases). The CDR3 loop spans 14 amino acids. Germline CDR1 LNHDA, CDR2 SQIVND (reference sequence). V was cut by 5 bases and J by 6 bases, with 15 bases left in between. DNA for the CDR3: TGTGCCAGTAGTTCCGGACAAGCCTGGGATACGCAGTATTTT. Amino acids: CASSSGQAWDTQYF.

CDR3 amino acids: CASNKITGGGNEKLFF. CDR3 in DNA: TGTGCCAGCAACAAAATAACAGGCGGGGGTAATGAAAAACTGTTTTTT. The chain links TRBV5-5 to TRBJ1-4, with a possible D match to TRBD1 (5 bases). CDR3 size: 16 residues. The V end was cut by 6 bases, the J end by 4 bases, with 19 bases between. Germline V lookup: CDR1 SGHKS, CDR2 YYEKEE (reference sequence).

The chain combines TRBV6-5 with TRBJ2-7; a weak D match, TRBD1 (6 bases). Trimming removed 5 bases from V and 4 bases from J, with 9 bases in between. CDR1 MNHEY and CDR2 SVGAGI come from the germline V gene. The CDR3 contains 12 residues. CDR3 region: CASSTQGYEQYF. CDR3 nucleotides: TGTGCCAGCAGTACACAGGGTTACGAGCAGTACTTC.

The CDR3 here is CATSRVTRRNEQYF. CDR3 bases: TGTGCCACCAGCAGGGTGACTAGGCGAAACGAGCAGTACTTC. The V gene is TRBV15, the J gene TRBJ2-7; tentatively, D is TRBD2 (6 bases). The CDR3 is 14 amino acids. Germline CDR1 reads LNHNV; CDR2 reads YYDKDF (reference sequence). The V end lost 3 bases, the J end lost 5 bases, and 14 bases lay between the germline ends.

This chain connects TRBV9 to TRBJ2-7; TRBD2 aligns across 10 bases. The CDR3 extends over 18 amino acids. The J segment lost 4 bases and the V segment lost 0 bases, leaving 13 bases of the junction unmatched. Looked up from germline, CDR1 is SGDLS and CDR2 is YYNGEE. The CDR3 region is CASSVVGLAGVSVYEQYF. The CDR3 DNA reads as TGTGCCAGCAGCGTAGTTGGCCTAGCGGGAGTAAGTGTTTACGAGCAGTACTTC.